This note documents a single T cell receptor beta chain sequence. What it recognizes is unknown. The data belong to a study of STAT5B mutations in CD4+ large granular lymphocyte leukemia. Overall study: Among healthy controls, a particular HLA allele went with more CDR3 'QG' motifs. Study findings and constraints: Data were not HLA-matched across samples.

The assay was run at survey level. Original methodology: Productive clonotypes were detectable down to 2.59 x 10-5 frequency. Measured with immunoSEQ multiplex PCR; TCRdb has only the in-frame clones, and not every one. V, J and clone size reflect that table, while D and trimming were determined from the DNA. The profile shows about 33,000 clones, around 74% of them singletons. Germline V gives CDR1 SNHLY, CDR2 FYNNEI. The CDR3 is made up of 13 amino acids. With 5 bases clipped from V and 6 bases from J, the junction kept 6 bases outside the gene matches. The chain recombines TRBV2 with TRBJ2-7; 8 positions match TRBD1. Sequencing was carried out using CD4+ T cells from blood buffy coats. This clonotype was obtained from a human donor in good health. The CDR3: CASSFQGAGEQYF. CDR3 DNA sequence: TGTGCCAGCAGTTTCCAGGGGGCGGGCGAGCAGTACTTC. The full variable domain, in which reference TRBV2 and TRBJ2-7 provide the parts outside the CDR3, is EPEVTQTPSHQVTQMGQEVILRCVPISNHLYFYWYRQILGQKVEFLVSFYNNEISEKSEIFDDQFSVERPDGSNFTLKIRSTKLEDSAMYFCASSFQGAGEQYFGPGTRLTVT.